This entry lists 9 T cell receptor beta chains sequenced from one sample in a study of regulatory and conventional T cells in RAG deficiency. Conventional CD4+ T cells were sorted from blood as CD25-low CD127-high cells. The assay was immunoSEQ multiplex PCR, and TCRdb's table has in-frame clones only and misses some. The sample includes tens of thousands of clones, 90% of them seen just once. These data were also filed under a second study, of regulatory T cells. From that report: Primers: 52 TRBV forward and 13 TRBJ reverse.

The specimen sequenced was CD4+ effector T cells sorted from blood. These receptors were collected from a human donor in good health.

This rearrangement joins TRBV5-1 to TRBJ1-4; tentative D call: TRBD1 (5 bases). V shed 6 bases and J shed 0 bases, with 18 bases lying between them. CDR3 length: 17 residues. Looked up from germline, CDR1 is SGHRS and CDR2 is YFSETQ. The CDR3 coding sequence is TGCGCCAGCACCGTGGGGCCGGGTGGGGCAACTAATGAAAAACTGTTTTTT. This gives the protein CASTVGPGGATNEKLFF.

CDR3 sequence (DNA): TGTGCCAGTCGGAGGGCGGGTGAAAAACTGTTTTTT. Translating gives CASRRAGEKLFF. The rearrangement uses TRBV19 and TRBJ1-4, with no clear D. Germline V CDR1 and CDR2: LNHDA, SQIVND (reference sequence). V shed 8 bases and J shed 7 bases, with 11 bases lying between them. The length of the CDR3 is 12 residues.

Turning to this clone: The sample contains more than one DNA sequence encoding this CDR3. This sequence joins TRBV6-6 and TRBJ1-1, with 9 bases matching TRBD1. The V and J ends lost 4 bases and 4 bases, in that order; junction bases with no gene match: 10. From germline, CDR1 is MNHNY and CDR2 SVGAGI (reference sequence). The CDR3 covers 16 residues. CDR3 region: CASSSQRTGASTEAFF. CDR3 sequence (DNA): TGTGCCAGCAGTTCCCAGCGGACAGGGGCAAGCACTGAAGCTTTCTTT.

The chain uses TRBV5-1 and TRBJ2-5; no firm D call. V was cut by 3 bases and J by 1 base, with 10 bases left in between. Germline V lookup: CDR1 SGHRS, CDR2 YFSETQ. This CDR3 comprises 14 residues. The CDR3 region has the DNA TGCGCCAGCAGCTCGTTAGGTATCCAAGAGACCCAGTACTTC. This translates into CASSSLGIQETQYF.

This sequence joins TRBV30 and TRBJ1-5, with a tentative D call TRBD1 (5 bases). This CDR3 contains 16 residues. CDR1 is GTSNPN, CDR2 SVGIG, per germline (reference sequence). V dropped 0 bases and J dropped 3 bases, with 15 bases sitting between them. The CDR3 nucleotides are TGTGCCTGGAGTGTCGCTGGGGCTGGGAACAATCAGCCCCAGCATTTT. Translated: CAWSVAGAGNNQPQHF.

V is TRBV9 and J is TRBJ2-1; TRBD2 agrees at 11 bases. CDR1 is SGDLS and CDR2 is YYNGEE in the germline V gene. The V and J ends lost 2 bases and 4 bases, in that order; junction bases with no gene match: 5. The CDR3 is 16 residues long. The CDR3 protein is CASSVGLAGGYNEQFF. The CDR3 nucleotides are TGTGCCAGCAGCGTCGGACTAGCGGGTGGATACAATGAGCAGTTCTTC.

The chain is built from TRBV6-1 and TRBJ1-5; D is unclear. The CDR3 is 17 residues long. V was shortened by 0 bases and J by 2 bases, with 14 bases between the two germline ends. Per germline, CDR1 MNHNS and CDR2 SASEGT. The CDR3 nucleotides read TGTGCCAGCAGTGAAGCAGAGTCCGGTCTCGGCAATCAGCCCCAGCATTTT. This sequence encodes CASSEAESGLGNQPQHF.

This clone was counted once. The rearrangement uses TRBV19 and TRBJ1-1, with D possibly matching TRBD1 (6 bases). V dropped 6 bases and J dropped 4 bases, with 15 bases sitting between them. The CDR3 spans 14 residues. CDR1 is LNHDA, CDR2 SQIVND, per germline (reference sequence). The CDR3 nucleotides read TGTGCCAGTAGGGGGGGGGCCTTGGGCACTGAAGCTTTCTTT. This translates into CASRGGALGTEAFF.

The chain recombines TRBV6-5 with TRBJ1-1; TRBD1 might be the D (5 bases). CDR3 length: 14 amino acids. The germline CDR1 and CDR2 sequences are MNHEY and SVGAGI. V was trimmed by 2 bases and J by 6 bases, leaving 13 bases between them. The CDR3 reads CASSYQSGFAEAFF. The CDR3 coding sequence is TGTGCCAGCAGTTACCAGTCAGGGTTCGCTGAAGCTTTCTTT.